The clone carrying this TCR beta chain was detected many times. The sample is drawn from a study of glioma-infiltrating T cells. TCR alpha and beta CDR3 regions were amplified from RNA using iRepertoire nested multiplex PCR. MiXCR was run by TCRdb on the multiplex PCR reads, yielding one entry per CDR3 protein. The table has over 100,000 distinct CDR3 sequences, under 30% seen once. Germline V gives CDR1 KGHSH, CDR2 LQKENI. Trimming removed 5 bases at V and 5 bases at J, with 18 bases between. The CDR3 extends over 15 amino acids. The TCR comes from a human donor with low-grade glioma or glioblastoma, undergoing nonglioma brain surgery, or in good health (not recorded which). The sample consisted of glioma tissue, nonneoplastic brain tissue, or PBMCs (not recorded which). V is TRBV18 and J is TRBJ2-5; the D gene could be TRBD1 or TRBD2 (5 bases each). DNA of the CDR3: TGTGCCAGCTCAACACGGGGAGCAGGGATGGAGACCCAGTACTTC. It specifies CASSTRGAGMETQYF.